This T cell receptor beta chain was obtained from a study of T cell responses to AZD1222 COVID-19 vaccine. Broader study findings: Reportedly, nearly half the spike-specific TCRs target unmutated variant regions. Spike regions recognized by vaccine-associated CD4 TCRs spanned the protein, led by 160-218 and 743-854. It should be noted that donors were predominantly white British and more often female, and clonal diversity was possibly underestimated. Baseline seropositivity occurred in only six AZD1222 recipients.

J lost 6 bases, V lost 3 bases, and 7 bases had no gene match. Germline V CDR1 and CDR2: LNHDA, SQIVND (reference sequence). The CDR3 has 15 residues. Details on this clone: The antigen remains undetermined.

Measured with immunoSEQ multiplex PCR; TCRdb has only the in-frame clones, and not every one. The sample holds 100,000 to 150,000 clones; around 90% are singletons and the top ten take approximately 0.98%. The chain uses TRBV19 and TRBJ1-4; 7 nucleotides match TRBD1. This sample comprised peripheral blood, obtained 28 days after the second AZD1222 dose. The clonotype comes from an adult who received the AZD1222 COVID-19 vaccine. Here the CDR3 DNA reads TGTGCCAGTAGTATCGGGACAGCAAGGGATGAAAAACTGTTTTTT. This encodes CASSIGTARDEKLFF. The whole variable domain, filled in from reference TRBV19 and TRBJ1-4, reads DGGITQSPKYLFRKEGQNVTLSCEQNLNHDAMYWYRQDPGQGLRLIYYSQIVNDFQKGDIAEGYSVSREKKESFPLTVTSAQKNPTAFYLCASSIGTARDEKLFFGSGTQLSVL.